Sequencing of this T cell receptor beta chain was carried out in a study of blood T cell repertoires in COVID-19. At the level of the study: COVID-19 samples, acute and convalescent, were from the United States, Italy and Spain. T cells, B-cell-depleted T cells, or PBMCs provided the cDNA or gDNA that served as material.

The CDR3 sequence is 13 residues long. The germline CDR1 and CDR2 sequences are MGHRA and YSYEKL. The V gene lost 1 base and the J gene lost 8 bases, with 11 bases spanning the gap. TCRdb keeps only in-frame clones here, not all; method: immunoSEQ multiplex PCR. The table records approximately 37,000 clones, 85% of them present only once. The sequencing input was peripheral blood. The chain has TRBV4-1 and TRBJ1-2; no clear D. This sequence originates from a man aged 60 to 69 with active or convalescent COVID-19. The CDR3, as DNA: TGCGCCAGCAGCCAAGCGCACGGCGGAGGCTACACCTTC. The encoded protein is CASSQAHGGGYTF.